This is a list of T cell receptor beta chains from one sample in a study of Graves' ophthalmopathy and Graves' hyperthyroidism. In TCRdb, the multiplex PCR reads were re-called with MiXCR into one record per CDR3 protein. Here the sample spans 660,000 or so distinct CDR3 sequences, over 40% being singletons. Sequenced sample: peripheral blood. The receptors were sampled from an adult man with Graves' ophthalmopathy. CDR3s include the opening cysteine and the closing phenylalanine or tryptophan. Fields, in order: D gene, J gene, clone size, V gene, CDR3 protein, CDR3 DNA. D genes are given only for firm matches. The size entry is marked missing in some rows and otherwise reads once, few, many or a size class.

d_call: TRBD2
j_call: TRBJ2-5
clone_size: .
v_call: TRBV10-3
cdr3_aa: CAIRSGGLAEETQYF
cdr3_nt: TGTGCCATCAGGTCGGGAGGACTCGCTGAAGAGACCCAGTACTTC

d_call: TRBD2
j_call: TRBJ2-7
clone_size: few
v_call: TRBV5-1
cdr3_aa: CASRPRTSGIYYEQYF
cdr3_nt: TGCGCCAGCAGACCTCGGACTAGCGGGATATATTACGAGCAGTACTTC

d_call: .
j_call: TRBJ1-2
clone_size: many
v_call: TRBV7-2
cdr3_aa: CASSANGRTAHSYGYTF
cdr3_nt: TGTGCCAGCAGCGCCAATGGTAGGACAGCCCACAGCTATGGCTACACCTTC

d_call: .
j_call: TRBJ2-7
clone_size: few
v_call: TRBV20-1
cdr3_aa: CSAATSESSSYEQYF
cdr3_nt: TGCAGTGCCGCCACATCGGAGAGCAGTTCCTACGAGCAGTACTTC

d_call: .
j_call: TRBJ2-7
clone_size: many
v_call: TRBV15
cdr3_aa: CATSRDLYYSYEQYF
cdr3_nt: TGTGCCACCAGCAGAGATCTGTACTACTCCTACGAGCAGTACTTC

d_call: .
j_call: TRBJ2-2
clone_size: many
v_call: TRBV15
cdr3_aa: CATSREPSTRTGELFF
cdr3_nt: TGTGCCACCAGCAGAGAACCTAGCACGCGCACCGGGGAGCTGTTTTTT

d_call: .
j_call: TRBJ2-2
clone_size: many
v_call: TRBV24-1
cdr3_aa: CATSDLRESGTGELFF
cdr3_nt: TGTGCCACCAGTGATTTGCGAGAAAGCGGCACCGGGGAGCTGTTTTTT

d_call: .
j_call: TRBJ1-6
clone_size: few
v_call: TRBV25-1
cdr3_aa: CASSYSGVGPGRNSPLHF
cdr3_nt: TGTGCCAGCAGTTACTCGGGGGTCGGACCCGGACGTAATTCACCCCTCCACTTT

d_call: .
j_call: TRBJ1-1
clone_size: .
v_call: TRBV7-9
cdr3_aa: CASSPEGSTEAFF
cdr3_nt: TGTGCCAGCAGTCCTGAGGGGAGCACTGAAGCTTTCTTT

d_call: .
j_call: TRBJ2-6
clone_size: .
v_call: TRBV15
cdr3_aa: CAASSQSGAGGANVLTF
cdr3_nt: TGTGCCGCCAGCAGCCAGTCAGGGGCTGGTGGGGCCAACGTCCTGACTTTC

d_call: .
j_call: TRBJ1-2
clone_size: many
v_call: TRBV11-2
cdr3_aa: CASSLDSSSNYGYTF
cdr3_nt: TGTGCCAGCAGCTTAGACTCGAGCTCTAACTATGGCTACACCTTC

d_call: TRBD1
j_call: TRBJ1-5
clone_size: .
v_call: TRBV20-1
cdr3_aa: CSAYPNILTGRDQPQHF
cdr3_nt: TGCAGTGCTTACCCCAATATATTGACAGGGCGGGATCAGCCCCAGCATTTT

d_call: .
j_call: TRBJ2-6
clone_size: .
v_call: TRBV25-1
cdr3_aa: CASSLFSLPSGANVLTF
cdr3_nt: TGTGCCAGCAGTTTATTCTCTTTGCCCTCTGGGGCCAACGTCCTGACTTTC

d_call: .
j_call: TRBJ1-5
clone_size: .
v_call: TRBV20-1
cdr3_aa: CSARDPSPYSNQPQHF
cdr3_nt: TGCAGTGCTAGAGACCCCTCTCCTTATAGCAATCAGCCCCAGCATTTT

d_call: .
j_call: TRBJ2-2
clone_size: few
v_call: TRBV20-1
cdr3_aa: CSAQGRGTNTGELFF
cdr3_nt: TGCAGTGCCCAGGGACGAGGAACGAACACCGGGGAGCTGTTTTTT

d_call: TRBD1
j_call: TRBJ1-4
clone_size: many
v_call: TRBV29-1
cdr3_aa: CSVDDSGTGVHGEKLFF
cdr3_nt: TGCAGCGTTGATGATTCGGGGACAGGGGTGCATGGTGAAAAACTGTTTTTT

d_call: .
j_call: TRBJ2-5
clone_size: many
v_call: TRBV18
cdr3_aa: CASSPDETQYF
cdr3_nt: TGTGCCAGCTCACCGGATGAGACCCAGTACTTC

d_call: .
j_call: TRBJ1-4
clone_size: .
v_call: TRBV7-2
cdr3_aa: CASSLSGRVDEKLFF
cdr3_nt: TGTGCCAGCAGCTTATCGGGCAGGGTGGATGAAAAACTGTTTTTT

d_call: .
j_call: TRBJ2-5
clone_size: .
v_call: TRBV10-3
cdr3_aa: CAISDPAQETQYF
cdr3_nt: TGTGCCATCAGTGATCCCGCGCAGGAGACCCAGTACTTC

d_call: .
j_call: TRBJ2-5
clone_size: .
v_call: TRBV7-4
cdr3_aa: CASSPPGTSKTQYF
cdr3_nt: TGTGCCAGCAGCCCGCCGGGAACCTCTAAGACCCAGTACTTC

d_call: .
j_call: TRBJ2-5
clone_size: .
v_call: TRBV7-6
cdr3_aa: CASSLGGEGETQYF
cdr3_nt: TGTGCCAGCAGCTTAGGCGGGGAAGGAGAGACCCAGTACTTC

d_call: .
j_call: TRBJ2-3
clone_size: .
v_call: TRBV9
cdr3_aa: CASSVGLTTDTQYF
cdr3_nt: TGTGCCAGCAGCGTAGGACTCACCACAGATACGCAGTATTTT

d_call: .
j_call: TRBJ1-5
clone_size: many
v_call: TRBV7-9
cdr3_aa: CASSFGHTSNQPQHF
cdr3_nt: TGTGCCAGCAGCTTCGGGCACACCTCCAATCAGCCCCAGCATTTT

d_call: .
j_call: TRBJ2-6
clone_size: many
v_call: TRBV5-1
cdr3_aa: CASSVTATGANVLTF
cdr3_nt: TGCGCCAGCAGCGTGACGGCCACTGGGGCCAACGTCCTGACTTTC

d_call: TRBD2
j_call: TRBJ2-5
clone_size: .
v_call: TRBV24-1
cdr3_aa: CAWASGGVGETQYF
cdr3_nt: TGTGCCTGGGCTAGCGGGGGGGTAGGAGAGACCCAGTACTTC

d_call: .
j_call: TRBJ2-7
clone_size: few
v_call: TRBV20-1
cdr3_aa: CSAREVQGIYEQYF
cdr3_nt: TGCAGTGCTAGAGAGGTACAGGGAATATACGAGCAGTACTTC

d_call: TRBD1
j_call: TRBJ2-5
clone_size: many
v_call: TRBV9
cdr3_aa: CASSGGQANTQYF
cdr3_nt: TGTGCCAGCAGCGGGGGACAGGCAAACACCCAGTACTTC

d_call: .
j_call: TRBJ2-2
clone_size: .
v_call: TRBV19
cdr3_aa: CASSIPPRGGVELFF
cdr3_nt: TGTGCCAGTAGTATCCCCCCTCGCGGGGGCGTGGAGCTGTTTTTT

d_call: TRBD2
j_call: TRBJ2-2
clone_size: .
v_call: TRBV7-8
cdr3_aa: CASSLFRLAGGKNTGELFF
cdr3_nt: TGTGCCAGCAGCTTATTCAGGCTAGCGGGAGGGAAGAACACCGGGGAGCTGTTTTTT

d_call: .
j_call: TRBJ1-3
clone_size: many
v_call: TRBV12-3/TRBV12-4
cdr3_aa: CASRPHPLNTIYF
cdr3_nt: TGTGCCAGCAGGCCACATCCCTTAAACACCATATATTTT

d_call: .
j_call: TRBJ1-2
clone_size: many
v_call: TRBV9
cdr3_aa: CASSVEWRAYGYTF
cdr3_nt: TGTGCCAGCAGCGTAGAATGGAGGGCCTATGGCTACACCTTC

d_call: TRBD1
j_call: TRBJ2-7
clone_size: .
v_call: TRBV5-1
cdr3_aa: CASSRPQGNYEQYF
cdr3_nt: TGCGCCAGCAGTCGGCCACAGGGGAACTACGAGCAGTACTTC

d_call: .
j_call: TRBJ2-7
clone_size: few
v_call: TRBV7-8
cdr3_aa: CASSQDSGDYEQYF
cdr3_nt: TGCGCCAGCAGCCAAGATTCTGGGGACTACGAGCAGTACTTC

d_call: TRBD1
j_call: TRBJ2-5
clone_size: many
v_call: TRBV7-2
cdr3_aa: CASSLAQDRAQYF
cdr3_nt: TGTGCCAGCAGCTTAGCCCAGGACAGGGCCCAGTACTTC

d_call: .
j_call: TRBJ1-2
clone_size: once
v_call: TRBV29-1
cdr3_aa: CSVGDGTDYGYTF
cdr3_nt: TGCAGCGTTGGAGACGGGACGGACTATGGCTACACCTTC

d_call: .
j_call: TRBJ1-2
clone_size: few
v_call: TRBV7-2
cdr3_aa: CASSLAGGQLSNYGYTF
cdr3_nt: TGTGCCAGCAGCTTAGCGGGAGGACAGCTTTCTAACTATGGCTACACCTTC

d_call: .
j_call: TRBJ1-2
clone_size: .
v_call: TRBV5-1
cdr3_aa: CASSLESSPLTRLNYGYTF
cdr3_nt: TGCGCCAGCAGCTTGGAATCTTCTCCCCTAACTAGGCTTAACTATGGCTACACCTTC

d_call: TRBD1
j_call: TRBJ1-5
clone_size: many
v_call: TRBV7-2
cdr3_aa: CASSSGQGGYQPQHF
cdr3_nt: TGTGCCAGCAGCTCAGGACAGGGGGGGTATCAGCCCCAGCATTTT

d_call: .
j_call: TRBJ1-5
clone_size: .
v_call: TRBV24-1
cdr3_aa: CATSDLSAYQPQHF
cdr3_nt: TGTGCCACCAGTGATTTGTCAGCCTATCAGCCCCAGCATTTT

d_call: .
j_call: TRBJ2-1
clone_size: .
v_call: TRBV7-6
cdr3_aa: CASSLAAGGRAGNEQFF
cdr3_nt: TGTGCCAGCAGCTTAGCAGCCGGGGGCCGAGCTGGGAATGAGCAGTTCTTC